Listed below are T cell receptor beta chains from one sample, sequenced in a study of CD8 T cells in Susac syndrome. MiXCR, applied by TCRdb to the immunoSEQ multiplex PCR reads, yields one record per CDR3 protein. The data hold around 150,000 distinct CDR3 sequences, with more than 90% observed a single time. Material for sequencing was CD4+ T cells from PBMCs. These receptor sequences come from a human donor with Susac syndrome. The CDR3 runs from the conserved cysteine through the conserved F or W. Each record gives: J gene, V gene, CDR3 protein.

>TRBJ2-7|TRBV6-2/TRBV6-3
CASSFSYEQYF
>TRBJ2-1|TRBV3-1
CASSQLSEQFF
>TRBJ1-1|TRBV21-1
CASSKGRHTEAFF
>TRBJ2-7|TRBV29-1
CSVSGDLGSLGREQCF
>TRBJ2-5|TRBV12-5
CASGWDTETQYF
>TRBJ2-4|TRBV4-1
CASSQTQGANQYF
>TRBJ2-1|TRBV7-9
CASSPDVNEQFF
>TRBJ2-7|TRBV7-9
CASSYGNYEQYF
>TRBJ1-6|TRBV27
CASSLVGVPNSPLHF
>TRBJ1-5|TRBV5-1
CASATGTGDQPQHF
>TRBJ2-3|TRBV29-1
CSGDFSFGYAVF
>TRBJ2-2|TRBV7-2
CASIWGIGELFF
>TRBJ1-1|TRBV20-1
CSARERVWRTEAFF
>TRBJ1-2|TRBV18
CASSLRTGYGYTF
>TRBJ2-5|TRBV20-1
CSARDMVTSGRGETQYF
>TRBJ1-1|TRBV29-1
CSAWDGTEAFF
>TRBJ1-3|TRBV12-3/TRBV12-4
CASSSDSLSGNTIYF
>TRBJ2-7|TRBV3-1
CASSRRGRRYEQYF
>TRBJ2-7|TRBV9
CASSARDTSYEQYF
>TRBJ1-1|TRBV9
CASSPQGTLFAFF
>TRBJ2-1|TRBV6-5
CASSPGPGSYNEQFF
>TRBJ2-7|TRBV4-2
CASSQESGPMKPYEQYF
>TRBJ1-5|TRBV25-1
CASSGPGQAHWPQHF
>TRBJ2-1|TRBV7-3
CASSPKSGGQNEQFF
>TRBJ2-3|TRBV29-1
CSLVSGLADRTDTQYF
>TRBJ1-1|TRBV29-1
CSVGPGQGSTEAFF
>TRBJ1-3|TRBV25-1
CASSRRGDTIYF
>TRBJ1-2|TRBV28
CASSLRGRGKSGYTF
>TRBJ1-2|TRBV12-3/TRBV12-4
CASGTGLGYTF
>TRBJ2-3|TRBV10-3
CAISESGTSGAQSTDTQYF
>TRBJ2-7|TRBV28
CASSQGAYEQYF
>TRBJ2-3|TRBV5-1
CASSFNRDPDTQYF
>TRBJ2-6|TRBV7-2
CASSSTASGANVLTF
>TRBJ2-3|TRBV24-1
CATSESTGRAQYF
>TRBJ1-1|TRBV3-1
CASSQDGRTAEAFF